This T cell receptor (beta chain) was profiled in a study of blood T cell repertoires in COVID-19. Participants had their cohort set by participant-reported clinical history. Each exposed participant met a COVID-19 case in the 2 weeks preceding study entry. Sequenced by immunoSEQ multiplex PCR; TCRdb stores in-frame clones only, minus some. Among roughly 140,000 clones listed, less than 90% were seen once. The ends lost 6 bases at V and 3 bases at J; junction bases unmatched: 11. The CDR3 totals 16 residues. Germline CDR1 reads SNHLY; CDR2 reads FYNNEI. This chain connects TRBV2 to TRBJ2-1, with TRBD1 matching over 7 bases. Sequencing used PBMCs or T cells enriched from blood (not recorded which). The sequence derives from a woman in her forties or fifties who had been exposed to COVID-19. The CDR3 DNA reads as TGTGCCAGCAGGAGGACAGGACCGGGATTCTACAATGAGCAGTTCTTC. This encodes CASRRTGPGFYNEQFF.